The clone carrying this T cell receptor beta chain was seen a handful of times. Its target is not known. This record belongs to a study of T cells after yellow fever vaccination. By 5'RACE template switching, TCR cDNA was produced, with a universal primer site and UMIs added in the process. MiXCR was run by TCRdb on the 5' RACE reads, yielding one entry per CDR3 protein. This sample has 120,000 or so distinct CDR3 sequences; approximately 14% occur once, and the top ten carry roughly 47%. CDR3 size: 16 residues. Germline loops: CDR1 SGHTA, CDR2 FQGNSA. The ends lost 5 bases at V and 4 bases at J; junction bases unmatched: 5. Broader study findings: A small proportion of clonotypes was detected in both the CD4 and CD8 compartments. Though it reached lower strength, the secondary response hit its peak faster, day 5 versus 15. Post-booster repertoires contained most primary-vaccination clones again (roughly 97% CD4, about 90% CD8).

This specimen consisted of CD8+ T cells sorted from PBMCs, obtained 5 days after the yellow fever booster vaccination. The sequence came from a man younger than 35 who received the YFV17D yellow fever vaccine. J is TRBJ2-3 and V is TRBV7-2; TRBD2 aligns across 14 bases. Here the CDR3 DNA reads TGTGCCAGCAGCCCGACTAGCGGGGGGGCCCCAGATACGCAGTATTTT. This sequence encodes CASSPTSGGAPDTQYF.